This T cell receptor (beta chain) came from a study of CD8+ T cells in alopecia areata. The overall study: Treated individuals took tofacitinib by mouth, 5 to 10 mg twice daily. Tofacitinib lasted 6 to 18 months, then 6 months off drug. Study conclusions and caveats: Shared TCR sequences were less clear between patients than in mice, possibly partly from HLA diversity. Sequencing of scalp tissue also captures the resident alphabeta T cells of normal skin.

Following extraction, RNA underwent reverse transcription to cDNA, which served as the sequencing template. The assay was immunoSEQ multiplex PCR, and TCRdb's table has in-frame clones only and misses some. The table has 130,000 to 150,000 clones, roughly half seen once. CDR3 length: 15 amino acids. Trimming cost V 5 bases and J 2 bases, with 14 bases left between them. Germline-derived CDR1 and CDR2 are ENHRY and SYGVKD. Regarding this clone: Its antigen is unidentified.

Specimen: CD4+ T cells sorted from blood, collected at week 0. The chain carries TRBV10-3 and TRBJ2-3, with D possibly being TRBD2 (5 bases). The receptor was isolated from a human donor with alopecia areata. CDR3 DNA: TGTGCCATCAGTCTGAGCGGACCCCCCACAGATACGCAGTATTTT. Protein product: CAISLSGPPTDTQYF.